The sequence of this T cell receptor (beta chain) was determined in a study of human T cells and chemical hapten exposure. Overall study: Diagnoses of alopecia areata, totalis or universalis occurred in mostly female patients.

Remarks on this clonotype: The antigen is unknown.

One entry per CDR3 protein, called by TCRdb with MiXCR from the RACE reads. This sample has about 57,000 distinct CDR3 sequences; approximately 8.6% occur once, and the top ten carry about 14%. Time point of the sample: patch test 1, 2 weeks after DPC sensitization. Treatment reported: therapeutic diphenylcyclopropenone sensitization with weekly scalp DPC. There are 10 residues in the CDR3. Germline lookup yields CDR1 SGDLS and CDR2 YYNGEE. Between the trimmed V and J ends, which lost 0 bases and 17 bases, there was a span of 8 bases. Study conclusions and caveats: Significantly greater numbers of large CDR3 similarity clusters came from expanded TCRs than from controls.

The gene calls are TRBV9 and TRBJ2-2; D remains ambiguous. Sequencing was performed on whole blood, taken in connection with sensitization to the hapten diphenylcyclopropenone (DPC). This receptor was obtained from a woman aged 40 to 50 with alopecia areata. Some clones in this sample may be carry-over from other donors' samples. CDR3 sequence: CASSVARLFF. The DNA for the CDR3 is TGTGCCAGCAGCGTAGCGCGGCTCTTTTTT.